The 24 T cell receptor beta chains listed next were all sequenced from one sample in a study of shared clonotypes between healthy human individuals. Positively selected for CCR7, the CD45RO-negative cells used as naive CD8 cells excluded terminally differentiated effector memory CD45RA+ cells. Sequenced by immunoSEQ multiplex PCR; TCRdb stores in-frame clones only, minus some. This sample yields 600,000 or so clones, of which 85% to 95% are seen a single time; over 0.1% belongs to the top ten. The source material was naive CD8+ T cells sorted from blood. The receptors stem from a woman in her 30s in good health.

The genes are TRBV28 and TRBJ2-1, with a possible D match to TRBD2 (6 bases). The CDR3 is 15 amino acids. Germline CDR1 reads MDHEN; CDR2 reads SYDVKM. Trimming removed 0 bases at V and 0 bases at J, with 6 bases between. CDR3 in amino acids: CASSLWRDSYNEQFF. The CDR3 region has the DNA TGTGCCAGCAGTTTATGGCGGGACTCCTACAATGAGCAGTTCTTC.

This sequence joins TRBV27 and TRBJ2-1, with TRBD2 identical over 11 bases. Germline assignment: CDR1 MNHEY and CDR2 SMNVEV (reference sequence). The CDR3 sequence is 18 residues long. Losses at the gene ends were 4 bases for V and 8 bases for J; bases not matched to a gene: 16. Written as DNA, the CDR3 is TGTGCCAGCAGTTCTCCCTTAGCGGGAGGGCCGACGATCTATGAGCAGTTCTTC. This translates into CASSSPLAGGPTIYEQFF.

This chain links TRBV9 with TRBJ2-1; 12 positions match TRBD1. Germline V gene sequence: CDR1 SGDLS, CDR2 YYNGEE. V shed 6 bases, J shed 9 bases, and the junction held 10 bases outside the gene matches. This CDR3 comprises 15 residues. The CDR3 loop is CASTQGGTGGGEQFF. In nucleotides, the CDR3 is TGTGCCAGCACCCAGGGTGGGACAGGGGGCGGTGAGCAGTTCTTC. The variable domain in full, completed from reference TRBV9 and TRBJ2-1, reads DSGVTQTPKHLITATGQRVTLRCSPRSGDLSVYWYQQSLDQGLQFLIQYYNGEERAKGNILERFSAQQFPDLHSELNLSSLELGDSALYFCASTQGGTGGGEQFFGPGTRLTVL.

The chain links TRBV27 to TRBJ2-2, with D perhaps matching TRBD2 (7 bases). V lost 8 bases, J lost 7 bases, and 17 bases lay in between. Germline V gives CDR1 MNHEY, CDR2 SMNVEV (reference sequence). This CDR3 region has 14 residues. The CDR3 loop reads CASSPLRGGGELFF. CDR3 DNA sequence: TGTGCCAGCTCCCCACTGAGGGGGGGCGGGGAGCTGTTTTTT.

This chain uses TRBV27 with TRBJ1-5; D is unresolved. The CDR3 runs to 13 residues. Germline CDR1 reads MNHEY; CDR2 reads SMNVEV (reference sequence). V shed 5 bases and J shed 7 bases, with 12 bases lying between them. The CDR3 region is CASSPTNWQPQHF. For the CDR3, the DNA is TGTGCCAGCAGTCCGACGAATTGGCAGCCCCAGCATTTT.

This clone was detected once. The rearrangement links TRBV27 to TRBJ2-7; D not certain. The CDR3 runs to 14 residues. Germline CDR1 and CDR2: MNHEY and SMNVEV (reference sequence). Trimming took off 7 bases at V and 0 bases at J, with 13 bases between the two ends. The CDR3 here is CASTLSAASYEQYF. In DNA form, the CDR3 reads TGTGCCAGCACCTTATCGGCGGCCTCCTACGAGCAGTACTTC.

Details on this clone: Other DNA sequences in the sample encode the same CDR3. This sequence joins TRBV7-9 and TRBJ2-7; TRBD2 might be the D (6 bases). V was clipped by 2 bases and J by 2 bases, with 7 bases between them. The CDR3 has 13 residues. Germline V gene sequence: CDR1 SEHNR, CDR2 FQNEAQ (reference sequence). CDR3 nucleotide sequence: TGTGCCAGCAGCTTAACGGGGGCCTACGAGCAGTACTTC. This gives the protein CASSLTGAYEQYF.

The CDR3 is CASSEARGAQGYGYTF. In DNA form, the CDR3 reads TGTGCCAGCAGTGAAGCCCGAGGGGCGCAGGGTTATGGCTACACCTTC. The rearrangement joins TRBV6-1 to TRBJ1-2; D is possibly TRBD1 (5 bases). Trimming pared 0 bases from V and 5 bases from J, leaving 16 bases between. This CDR3 is 16 amino acids long. CDR1 and CDR2 from the germline V gene are MNHNS and SASEGT.

The rearrangement links TRBV9 to TRBJ2-7; 11 bases align to TRBD2. This CDR3 spans 14 amino acids. CDR1 and CDR2 from the germline V gene are SGDLS and YYNGEE. V lost 4 bases, J lost 12 bases, and 12 bases stayed unmatched. The CDR3 bases are TGTGCCAGCAGCCCCTTGGTTAGCGGGAGGGTTGCGTACTTC. Its translation: CASSPLVSGRVAYF. The full variable domain, in which reference TRBV9 and TRBJ2-7 provide the parts outside the CDR3, is DSGVTQTPKHLITATGQRVTLRCSPRSGDLSVYWYQQSLDQGLQFLIQYYNGEERAKGNILERFSAQQFPDLHSELNLSSLELGDSALYFCASSPLVSGRVAYFGPGTRLTVT.

This chain connects TRBV19 to TRBJ1-1; D is uncertain. Germline CDR1 LNHDA, CDR2 SQIVND (reference sequence). The CDR3 spans 13 residues. Trimming pared 1 base from V and 3 bases from J, leaving 6 bases between. In DNA form, the CDR3 reads TGTGCCAGTAGTATAGCCTCCTACACTGAAGCTTTCTTT. Translated, it gives CASSIASYTEAFF.

The chain joins TRBV19 to TRBJ1-3; D uncertain. The CDR3 is made up of 16 amino acids. With 3 bases removed from V and 2 bases from J, the gap between germline ends came to 14 bases. Germline CDR1 LNHDA, CDR2 SQIVND (reference sequence). The CDR3 protein is CASSMARGRPGNTIYF. The CDR3 region has the DNA TGTGCCAGTAGTATGGCCCGGGGTCGGCCTGGAAACACCATATATTTT.

The rearrangement links TRBV7-2 to TRBJ2-1; 12 bases are a match to TRBD2. Germline CDR1 reads SGHTA; CDR2 reads FQGNSA. V lost 5 bases, J lost 6 bases, and 5 bases stayed unmatched. There are 15 residues in the CDR3. This chain's CDR3 is CASSESGLAGNEQFF. CDR3 nucleotide sequence: TGTGCCAGCAGCGAATCGGGACTAGCGGGCAATGAGCAGTTCTTC.

The gene calls are TRBV19 and TRBJ2-1, with no clear D. The V gene's germline CDR1 is LNHDA and CDR2 SQIVND (reference sequence). The CDR3 loop spans 15 amino acids. V lost 1 base and J 2 bases, leaving 9 bases between the germline ends. This chain's CDR3 is CASSIVSGAYNEQFF. The CDR3 DNA reads TGTGCCAGTAGTATAGTCTCCGGAGCCTACAATGAGCAGTTCTTC.

V gene TRBV27 combines with J gene TRBJ2-1; D gene unclear. The length of the CDR3 is 13 residues. V was pared by 3 bases and J by 5 bases, with 8 bases between. Germline V gene data show CDR1 as MNHEY and CDR2 as SMNVEV (reference sequence). The CDR3 region has the DNA TGTGCCAGCAGTTTTTTAGGTGACAATGAGCAGTTCTTC. Protein: CASSFLGDNEQFF.

This clone was seen a single time. The rearrangement uses TRBV27 and TRBJ2-1; 8 bases line up with TRBD1. J was trimmed by 2 bases and V by 6 bases; bases with no gene match: 6. Germline CDR1 reads MNHEY; CDR2 reads SMNVEV (reference sequence). This CDR3 comprises 15 residues. CDR3 DNA sequence: TGTGCCAGCAGACCACAGACAGGGGCCTACAATGAGCAGTTCTTC. It yields the protein CASRPQTGAYNEQFF.

This chain uses TRBV27 with TRBJ2-5, with D hard to call. The ends were cut back, 6 bases at V and 2 bases at J, with 16 bases in the middle. CDR1 MNHEY and CDR2 SMNVEV come from the germline V gene (reference sequence). The CDR3 has 15 residues. This chain's CDR3 is CASSRYVTEQETQYF. The CDR3 DNA is TGTGCCAGCAGCCGATATGTTACGGAGCAAGAGACCCAGTACTTC.

This chain joins TRBV4-1 and TRBJ2-1, with TRBD2 matching 9 bases. This CDR3 region has 15 residues. CDR1 MGHRA and CDR2 YSYEKL come from the germline V gene. The junction had 6 bases not matched to a gene; V was cut back by 5 bases and J by 4 bases. The CDR3 protein is CASSLRTSAYNEQFF. CDR3 sequence (DNA): TGCGCCAGCAGCTTAAGGACTAGCGCTTACAATGAGCAGTTCTTC.

This rearrangement joins TRBV5-1 to TRBJ2-1; TRBD2 matches 12 bases. The junction had 6 bases not matched to a gene; V was cut back by 7 bases and J by 4 bases. The CDR3 covers 15 residues. The germline gives CDR1 SGHRS, CDR2 YFSETQ. CDR3 in amino acids: CASALAGGVYNEQFF. The CDR3 bases are TGCGCCAGCGCACTAGCGGGAGGCGTTTACAATGAGCAGTTCTTC.

The chain uses TRBV28 and TRBJ1-1, with a possible D match to TRBD1 (5 bases). V was shortened by 6 bases and J by 1 base, with 12 bases between the two germline ends. The CDR3 has 14 residues. Germline lookup yields CDR1 MDHEN and CDR2 SYDVKM. The CDR3 nucleotides are TGTGCCAGCAGACGGGTCAGGGCGAACACTGAAGCTTTCTTT. Protein sequence: CASRRVRANTEAFF.

Of note for this clone: Within the sample, other DNA sequences also encode this same CDR3. The rearrangement joins TRBV9 to TRBJ1-3, with D perhaps TRBD1 (5 bases). CDR1 and CDR2 (germline): SGDLS, YYNGEE. CDR3 size: 14 residues. Between the trimmed V and J ends, which lost 5 bases and 3 bases, there was a span of 12 bases. The CDR3 protein is CASRGTRDGNTIYF. The CDR3 bases are TGTGCCAGCAGGGGGACGCGGGATGGAAACACCATATATTTT.

The chain combines TRBV11-1 with TRBJ2-7, with 8 nucleotides matching TRBD1. The germline V gene encodes CDR1 SGHAT and CDR2 FQDESV (reference sequence). The V gene end was trimmed by 6 bases and the J gene end by 7 bases; junction bases not matched to a gene: 5. The CDR3 consists of 12 residues. CDR3 amino acids: CASSPGTGEQYF. As DNA, the CDR3 is TGTGCCAGCAGTCCAGGGACAGGAGAGCAGTACTTC.

The rearrangement uses TRBV30 and TRBJ1-5; no reliable D call. Trimming removed 3 bases at V and 8 bases at J, with 20 bases between. CDR3 length: 15 amino acids. Germline assignment: CDR1 GTSNPN and CDR2 SVGIG (reference sequence). CDR3 sequence (DNA): TGTGCCTGGAGCCTAACCTCAGCCCACAGCGAGCCCCAGCATTTT. This sequence encodes CAWSLTSAHSEPQHF. Based on the CDR3 plus reference TRBV30 and TRBJ1-5, the full variable domain is SQTIHQWPATLVQPVGSPLSLECTVEGTSNPNLYWYRQAAGRGLQLLFYSVGIGQISSEVPQNLSASRPQDRQFILSSKKLLLSDSGFYLCAWSLTSAHSEPQHFGDGTRLSIL.

This clone was seen once. The chain uses TRBV7-9 and TRBJ2-5; 10 nucleotides align to TRBD1. After removal of 5 bases from V and 0 bases from J, the junction contained 6 bases not matched to a gene. The CDR3 is 16 amino acids. Germline CDR1 is SEHNR and CDR2 is FQNEAQ (reference sequence). CDR3 nucleotide sequence: TGTGCCAGCAGCGAGCCGGGACAGGGGCACCAAGAGACCCAGTACTTC. Its translation: CASSEPGQGHQETQYF.

The V call is TRBV5-1, the J call TRBJ2-2; 10 bases map to TRBD2. The germline CDR1 and CDR2 sequences are SGHRS and YFSETQ. The CDR3 extends over 15 amino acids. The V and J ends lost 7 bases and 5 bases, in that order; junction bases with no gene match: 8. This CDR3 is CASSYLTSGTGELFF. The DNA of the CDR3 is TGCGCCAGCTCCTACCTGACTAGCGGGACCGGGGAGCTGTTTTTT.